The clone carrying this T cell receptor beta chain was detected only a few times. Its antigen remains unknown. The authors produced TCR alpha and TCR beta cDNA libraries with sample barcodes and UMIs by 5'RACE using constant-segment primers. From the 5' RACE reads, TCRdb called clonotypes with MiXCR, one entry per CDR3 protein. The sample has about 270,000 distinct CDR3 sequences, about a sixth seen once. This entry is derived from a study of T-cell memory formation after mild COVID-19. About the research overall: Among the donors, TCR clusters were largely specific to each donor. Findings of the study overall: CD4+ bias marked clones expanding day 15 to 37, unlike balanced contracting clones. SARS-CoV-2 specificity of second-wave clones peaking day 37 was unconfirmed.

V dropped 0 bases and J dropped 3; count of bases not matched to a gene: 16. The CDR3 extends over 19 amino acids. Germline V gene sequence: CDR1 SGHRS, CDR2 YFSETQ. What was sequenced was PBMCs or a T cell subset sorted from them (not recorded which). This receptor was obtained from a young man who had mild COVID-19 (a few samples of this study predate the infection). Cell type and time point are not known. The chain employs TRBV5-1 and TRBJ2-3, with TRBD1 matching 7 bases. CDR3 in amino acids: CASSLENRGPIGSTDTQYF. The CDR3 DNA reads TGCGCCAGCAGCTTGGAGAACAGGGGCCCCATCGGTTCAACAGATACGCAGTATTTT.